Sequencing of this TCR beta chain was carried out in a study of blood T cell repertoires in COVID-19. Study information: From T cells, B-cell-depleted T cells, or PBMCs came the material, which was cDNA or gDNA.

Germline lookup yields CDR1 MNHEY and CDR2 SMNVEV (reference sequence). This CDR3 comprises 14 residues. Trimming removed 5 bases at V and 6 bases at J, with 11 bases between. This clone was seen only once. Two negative PCRs, clearance, or symptom resolution characterized the recovered Cohort 3 donors. Clones were sequenced by immunoSEQ multiplex PCR, and TCRdb holds only the in-frame ones, with some missing. The sample includes 250,000 to 300,000 clones, about 89% of them seen just once. The genes are TRBV27 and TRBJ1-6, with D unclear. The clonotype comes from a man aged 40-49 years who had recovered from COVID-19. Sequencing was carried out using PBMCs or T cells enriched from blood (not recorded which). The DNA of the CDR3 is TGTGCCAGCAGTCCCCTCAGCGGTAATTCACCCCTCCACTTT. It translates to CASSPLSGNSPLHF.